These T cell receptor beta chains were read from a single sample in a study of blood T cells in healthy people across ages. TCRdb reanalysed the 5' RACE reads using MiXCR and keeps one entry per CDR3 protein. The sample lists approximately 850,000 distinct CDR3 sequences, under 55% occurring once. The sample consisted of blood. The origin of the receptors is a man in his sixties in good health. Both conserved end residues are part of each CDR3.

TRBV10-3	16	CAISDLRESSYNEQFF
TRBV6-6	15	CASTRSGGSGSEQFF
TRBV4-3	13	CASSQDLAEKLFF
TRBV7-2	18	CASSLAATTGVKSYEQYF
TRBV20-1	14	CSATQRTGGYSYTF
TRBV6-1	14	CASSKPLWNGELFF
TRBV6-5	18	CASSYTTFRDRIIYGYTF
TRBV11-2	14	CASSPGQFSYEQYF
TRBV7-9	11	CASSRMETQYF
TRBV5-5	15	CASSLVVGGPGEQFF
TRBV5-1	14	CASSLSGAVYGYTF
TRBV28	16	CASSRAVGATNEKLFF
TRBV7-7	15	CASSYSGSNTGELFF
TRBV12-5	11	CASGMLREQYF
TRBV19	14	CASSTGGSYNEQFF
TRBV7-9	14	CASSLEGYGGKLFF
TRBV27	15	CASSQGGIRANEQYF
TRBV6-5	13	CASRPFPPGQQFF
TRBV5-4	20	CASSLNVLPAREGIDYEQYF
TRBV27	18	CASSLRGTGRGGANVLTF
TRBV3-1	13	CASSAQGNGEQFF
TRBV7-2	15	CASSPQGGEGGTQYF
TRBV21-1	17	CASSAPPDRASYYEQYF
TRBV7-9	13	CASSFDREGEQFF
TRBV5-5	13	CASRGTHTDTQYF
TRBV10-1	18	CASSSRSTGTGDPYEQYF
TRBV4-1	14	CASSGAAAGETQYF
TRBV29-1	16	CSVVPNGPDENYGYTF
TRBV4-3	16	CASSQDLDSGPGTQYF
TRBV29-1	14	CSVLLGRGPNIQYF
TRBV7-9	17	CASSFSPGTGFDQPQHF
TRBV20-1	16	CSAPDAPGPNRYGYTF
TRBV2	14	CASSGFGGTDTQYF
TRBV7-2	15	CASSFGLAGTGEQYF
TRBV20-1	13	CSAQQQGNQPQHF
TRBV6-2/TRBV6-3	12	CASSFNRYEQYF
TRBV12-3/TRBV12-4	17	CASSFPSGGADTGELFF
TRBV5-6	15	CASSPRLAGVNEQFF
TRBV25-1	13	CASSQGGTEKLFF
TRBV4-3	15	CASRQTVLETGGYTF
TRBV7-9	14	CASSSTTTEEKLFF
TRBV12-3/TRBV12-4	15	CASSHIAPSYNEQYF
TRBV20-1	11	CSAKDRYGYTF
TRBV14	15	CASSRRDPPNNEAFF
TRBV7-2	14	CASTARAAYNEQFF
TRBV3-1	18	CASSPYGTGGSGANVLTF
TRBV20-1	15	CSAGPTSGRRDTQYF